The T cell receptor beta chain described here comes from a study of technical replicates of blood from a few donors. Trimming cost V 1 base and J 0 bases; bases outside gene matches: 9. The CDR3 has 19 residues. CDR1 and CDR2 from the germline V gene are MNHEY and SMNVEV (reference sequence). This table comes from immunoSEQ multiplex PCR, and its TCRdb copy is limited to in-frame clones, with some not included. The sample records tens of thousands of clones, around 97% being singletons. This TCR was sampled from a human donor in good health. V and J are TRBV27 and TRBJ2-6; 7 bases fit TRBD1. The specimen was T cells isolated from PBMCs. CDR3 DNA: TGTGCCAGCAGTTTATTACCGGGACAGCTCGGCTCTGGGGCCAACGTCCTGACTTTC. The encoded protein is CASSLLPGQLGSGANVLTF.